One and the same sample provided the 20 T cell receptor beta chains below, sequenced in a study of response to subunit inactivated influenza vaccine. One entry per CDR3 protein results from TCRdb running MiXCR on the RT-PCR reads. Of around 750,000 distinct CDR3 sequences in the sample, 21% were seen once. Sample: PBMCs from blood, taken 5 days after vaccination. These receptors all stem from a man aged 50 to 59 who received an inactivated influenza vaccine.

This chain joins TRBV29-1 and TRBJ2-1; D is unresolved. V gave up 0 bases and J gave up 0 bases, with 6 bases separating them. The CDR3 is made up of 14 amino acids. CDR1 and CDR2 (germline): SQVTM, ANQGSEA. CDR3 sequence (DNA): TGCAGCGTTGAAGATAAGAGCTCCTACAATGAGCAGTTCTTC. Translation: CSVEDKSSYNEQFF.

This clonotype was found many times. The V and J genes are TRBV30 and TRBJ2-7; 7 positions agree with TRBD2. The CDR3 length is 13 residues. The J segment lost 4 bases and the V segment lost 5 bases, leaving 8 bases of the junction unmatched. Germline V gives CDR1 GTSNPN, CDR2 SVGIG (reference sequence). The CDR3 is CAWSAGVGYEQYF. The CDR3 nucleotides read TGTGCCTGGTCGGCGGGAGTAGGTTACGAGCAGTACTTC.

This clonotype has just a few counts. The chain combines TRBV19 with TRBJ2-6; TRBD1 matches at 7 bases. The CDR3 extends over 17 amino acids. Germline V gene lookup returns CDR1 LNHDA and CDR2 SQIVND (reference sequence). The ends lost 4 bases at V and 1 base at J; junction bases unmatched: 7. CDR3: CASSTRQGRSGANVLTF. DNA for the CDR3: TGTGCCAGTAGTACACGACAGGGAAGGTCTGGGGCCAACGTCCTGACTTTC.

This clonotype was counted once. A read error is possible here, since a much larger clone lies one base away. V usage is TRBV3-1 and J usage is TRBJ2-7, with unresolved D. Trimming cost V 3 bases and J 3 bases, with 3 bases left between them. The CDR3 loop spans 11 amino acids. CDR1 and CDR2 (germline): LGHDT, YNNKEL (reference sequence). CDR3: CASSHIYEQYF. Written as DNA, the CDR3 is TGTGCCAGCAGCCATATCTACGAGCAGTACTTC.

This chain links TRBV29-1 with TRBJ2-7; possible D gene TRBD2, 6 bases. CDR3 length: 15 residues. The V gene's germline CDR1 is SQVTM and CDR2 ANQGSEA. V lost 7 bases to trimming and J lost 2 bases, with 21 bases between them. The CDR3 here is CSARTPRGMAYEQYF. The CDR3, as DNA: TGCAGCGCCCGGACTCCGCGGGGAATGGCCTACGAGCAGTACTTC.

The chain joins TRBV12-3 or TRBV12-4 to TRBJ2-1, with D perhaps TRBD2 (5 bases). The CDR3 has 13 residues. Trimming stripped 10 bases from V and 6 bases from J, with 16 bases between. The CDR3 region is CATPMPRGNEQFF. CDR3 DNA: TGTGCCACCCCAATGCCACGGGGCAATGAGCAGTTCTTC.

V and J are TRBV28 and TRBJ2-7; TRBD1 agrees at 7 bases. The germline gives CDR1 MDHEN, CDR2 SYDVKM. V was clipped by 6 bases and J by 2 bases; unmatched bases: 13. This CDR3 region has 16 residues. CDR3 sequence (DNA): TGTGCCAGCAGATCTTCCCCCGGGACAGTCACCTACGAGCAGTACTTC. It encodes CASRSSPGTVTYEQYF.

V and J are TRBV5-1 and TRBJ2-2, with 10 bases matching TRBD1. The germline gives CDR1 SGHRS, CDR2 YFSETQ. The length of the CDR3 is 16 residues. V trimming: 4 bases; J trimming: 4 bases; junction bases outside the gene matches: 7. The DNA for the CDR3 is TGCGCCAGCAGCCTCGTGGGACAGGGGATCACCGGGGAGCTGTTTTTT. This encodes CASSLVGQGITGELFF.

The rearrangement joins TRBV12-3 or TRBV12-4 to TRBJ2-2; 8 bases align to TRBD2. The CDR3 runs to 16 residues. After removal of 5 bases from V and 4 bases from J, the junction contained 9 bases not matched to a gene. The CDR3 region is CASSVGLASPTGELFF. The CDR3, as DNA: TGTGCCAGCAGTGTCGGACTAGCCAGTCCCACCGGGGAGCTGTTTTTT.

The chain links TRBV7-9 to TRBJ1-2; D is perhaps TRBD1 (6 bases). CDR3 length: 12 residues. The ends were cut back, 6 bases at V and 8 bases at J, with 13 bases in the middle. Looked up from germline, CDR1 is SEHNR and CDR2 is FQNEAQ (reference sequence). The CDR3 sequence is CASRRGAEGYTF. Here the CDR3 DNA reads TGTGCCAGCAGGCGGGGGGCGGAGGGCTACACCTTC.

In this sample, this clonotype turned up a few times. The chain has TRBV12-3 or TRBV12-4 and TRBJ2-6, with 9 nucleotides matching TRBD2. Trimming removed 8 bases from V and 4 bases from J; junction bases left unmatched: 9. The CDR3 spans 16 residues. CDR3 coding DNA: TGTGCCAGCTCCAGGACTAGCGCGGGGGGGGCCAACGTCCTGACTTTC. Its protein product is CASSRTSAGGANVLTF.

V usage is TRBV7-2 and J usage is TRBJ1-2; weak D call: TRBD1 (5 bases). CDR3 length: 14 residues. Between the trimmed V and J ends, which lost 7 bases and 4 bases, there was a span of 16 bases. The germline CDR1 and CDR2 sequences are SGHTA and FQGNSA. In DNA, the CDR3 is TGTGCCAGCAAAGGACAAGATACCTTCTATGGCTACACCTTC. It is translated as CASKGQDTFYGYTF.

This clonotype was found a few times. Its ends do not fully match the called genes, so a read error is possible. Here the CDR3 DNA reads TGCAGTGCTGGAGACTACCAACTAGCGGGAGGGCCAGGGAATGAGCAGTTCTTC. This codes for CSAGDYQLAGGPGNEQFF. The V call is TRBV20-1, the J call TRBJ2-1; 13 positions match TRBD2. The CDR3 loop spans 18 amino acids. Germline CDR1 DFQATT, CDR2 SNEGSKA (reference sequence).

The gene calls are TRBV13 and TRBJ2-7; 7 nucleotides agree with TRBD2. CDR3 length equals 15 residues. Germline lookup yields CDR1 PRHDT and CDR2 FYEKMQ (reference sequence). Trimming removed 0 bases from V and 2 bases from J; junction bases left unmatched: 4. CDR3 nucleotides: TGTGCCAGCAGCTTAGGCCGAGCGGGGACCTACGAGCAGTACTTC. Protein product: CASSLGRAGTYEQYF.

This clonotype was seen a handful of times. V is TRBV9 and J is TRBJ1-5, with D perhaps matching TRBD1 (6 bases). Trimming removed 3 bases from V and 4 bases from J, with 11 bases in between. Germline CDR1 SGDLS, CDR2 YYNGEE. The CDR3 contains 14 residues. The CDR3 here is CASSAGTQNQPQHF. The CDR3 nucleotides read TGTGCCAGCAGCGCCGGGACACAGAATCAGCCCCAGCATTTT.

The rearrangement uses TRBV4-3 and TRBJ2-3; D is undetermined. The CDR3 has 16 amino acids. The ends were cut back, 0 bases at V and 0 bases at J, with 10 bases in the middle. CDR1 and CDR2 from the germline V gene are LGHNA and YSLEER. CDR3 residues: CASSQERHQSTDTQYF. CDR3 sequence (DNA): TGCGCCAGCAGCCAAGAGAGACACCAAAGCACAGATACGCAGTATTTT.

In this sample, this clonotype turned up a few times. This rearrangement joins TRBV12-3 or TRBV12-4 to TRBJ1-2; weak D call: TRBD1 (6 bases). This CDR3 has 15 residues. With 1 base removed from V and 5 bases from J, the gap between germline ends came to 14 bases. CDR3 residues: CASSLGNRVGYGYTF. The CDR3 bases are TGTGCCAGCAGTTTAGGCAACAGGGTAGGGTATGGCTACACCTTC.

This clonotype was detected only a few times. Its ends do not fully match the called genes, so a read error is possible. The rearrangement links TRBV7-7 to TRBJ2-5; possibly TRBD1 for D (6 bases). The V gene's germline CDR1 is SSHAT and CDR2 FNYEAQ (reference sequence). CDR3 length: 13 amino acids. The CDR3 sequence: CASSVGALETQYF. CDR3 bases: TGTGCTAGCAGCGTGGGGGCACTCGAGACCCAGTACTTC.

The CDR3 protein is CASRRDTYGELFF. The CDR3 DNA is TGTGCCAGCAGGAGGGACACCTACGGGGAGCTGTTTTTT. The chain is built from TRBV6-2 or TRBV6-3 and TRBJ2-2; a weak D match, TRBD1 (6 bases). V was clipped by 6 bases and J by 7 bases, with 12 bases between them. Germline CDR1 and CDR2: MNHEY and SVGEGT. The CDR3 sequence is 13 residues long.

V gene TRBV12-3 or TRBV12-4 combines with J gene TRBJ2-7; D is undetermined. The CDR3 has 12 amino acids. V was cut by 6 bases and J by 4 bases, with 10 bases left in between. CDR3 sequence reads: CASSLTIYEQYF. DNA of the CDR3: TGTGCCAGCAGCCTGACCATTTACGAGCAGTACTTC.